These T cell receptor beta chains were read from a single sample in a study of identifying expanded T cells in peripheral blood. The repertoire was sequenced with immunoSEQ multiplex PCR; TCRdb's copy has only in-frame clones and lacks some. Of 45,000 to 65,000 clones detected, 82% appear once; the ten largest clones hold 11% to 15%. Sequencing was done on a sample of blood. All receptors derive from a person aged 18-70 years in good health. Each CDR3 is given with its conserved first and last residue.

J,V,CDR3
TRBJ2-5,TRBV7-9,CASSLGGTGNQETQYF
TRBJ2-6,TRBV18,CASSPQTAGANVLTF
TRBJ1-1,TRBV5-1,CASSLGVGGNTEAFF
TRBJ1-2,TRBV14,CASSGQINYGYTF
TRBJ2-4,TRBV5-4,CASSARTRGSIAKNIQYF
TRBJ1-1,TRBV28,CASSLWTEAFF
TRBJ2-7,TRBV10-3,CATSQGTNDEQYF
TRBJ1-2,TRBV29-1,CSVEDEGLGGYTF
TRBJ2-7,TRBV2,CASISGRSSYEQYF
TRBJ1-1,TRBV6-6,CASSSGARTEAFF
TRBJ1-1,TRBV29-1,CSVRRRTGRLGEAFF
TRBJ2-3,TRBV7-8,CASSVGPGTSTDTQYF
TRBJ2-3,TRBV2,CASSEQRTSTDTQYF
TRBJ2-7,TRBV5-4,CASSLASGRAGGSEQYF
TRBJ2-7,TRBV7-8,CASSTTEGGAYEQYF
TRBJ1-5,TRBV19,CASSLQNQPQHF
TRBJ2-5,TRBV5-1,CASSLGQRETQYF
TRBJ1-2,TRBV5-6,CASSSPPTGLNYGYTF
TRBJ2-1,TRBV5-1,CASSLTSGMYNEQFF
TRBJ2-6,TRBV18,CASSPLPPGRGNSGANVLTF
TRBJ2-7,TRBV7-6,CASSSSGTGGHEQYF
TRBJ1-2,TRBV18,CASSPPPLLANYGYTF
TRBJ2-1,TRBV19,CASSTPGRKIDEQFF
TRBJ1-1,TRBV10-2,CASSEQATYTEAFF
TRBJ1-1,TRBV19,CASSITGKTEAFF
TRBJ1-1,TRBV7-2,CASSLAGARVFTEAFF
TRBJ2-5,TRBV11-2,CASSWWVRGTHQETQYF
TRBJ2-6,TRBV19,CASSADRGANVLTF
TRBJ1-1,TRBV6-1,CASSSDMNTEAFF
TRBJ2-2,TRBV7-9,CASSWGGAFTGELFF
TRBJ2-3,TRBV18,CASSPGRQNTDTQYF
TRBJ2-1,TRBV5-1,CASSLWAPGRLAEYNEQFF
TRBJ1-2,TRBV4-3,CASSWDKSYGYTF
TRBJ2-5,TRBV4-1,CASSQGGGGPQETQYF
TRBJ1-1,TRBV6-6,CASSPPQGMNTEAFF
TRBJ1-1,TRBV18,CASSPAVNTEAFF
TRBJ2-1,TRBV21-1,CASSKGELAGVGERSYNEQFF
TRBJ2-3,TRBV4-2,CASSHGARTSRNPDTQYF
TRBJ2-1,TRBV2,CASSGPSGNNEQFF
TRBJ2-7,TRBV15,CATRPGQDSYEQYF
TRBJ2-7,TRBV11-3,CASSFPGTTYEQYF
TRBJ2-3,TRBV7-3,CASSSQAATDTQYF
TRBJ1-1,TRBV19,CASSIELGMINPGEAFF
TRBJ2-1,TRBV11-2,CASSVVRGSNEQFF